A selection of T cell receptor beta chains follows, all from one sample in a study of T cell changes during pregnancy in multiple sclerosis. Assay used: immunoSEQ multiplex PCR; TCRdb lists only in-frame clones, some missing. The sample has roughly 38,000 clones; under 95% are singletons. Sequenced material: CD4+ T cells from peripheral blood mononuclear cells, taken in the second trimester of pregnancy. These receptors came from a female donor in good health, enrolled as a control in a pregnancy study. CDR3s include the opening cysteine and the closing phenylalanine or tryptophan. Each record gives: D gene, V gene, J gene, clone size, CDR3 DNA, CDR3 protein. A D gene is named only where the DNA matches it firmly. Clone sizes are given selectively: once, few, many, or a class where the clone is expanded.

d_call: .
v_call: TRBV7-9
j_call: TRBJ2-1
clone_size: .
cdr3_nt: TGTGTCCTCGGGTGGGTTGACAATGAGCAGTTCTTC
cdr3_aa: CVLGWVDNEQFF

d_call: .
v_call: TRBV7-6
j_call: TRBJ1-1
clone_size: few
cdr3_nt: TGTGCCAGCAGCTTAGACAGGGCCTATGAAGCTTTCTTT
cdr3_aa: CASSLDRAYEAFF

d_call: TRBD2
v_call: TRBV11-2
j_call: TRBJ2-1
clone_size: .
cdr3_nt: TGTGCCAGCAGCTTAGATTCGCCAAGCGGGGGGCACTACAATGAGCAGTTCTTC
cdr3_aa: CASSLDSPSGGHYNEQFF

d_call: .
v_call: TRBV5-4
j_call: TRBJ2-5
clone_size: .
cdr3_nt: TGTGCCAGCAGCTTGATGTCAGGGGCGTACCAAGAGACCCAGTACTTC
cdr3_aa: CASSLMSGAYQETQYF

d_call: .
v_call: TRBV29-1
j_call: TRBJ1-6
clone_size: .
cdr3_nt: TGCAGCGTTGAGTCCCATCCTAATTCACCCCTCCACTTT
cdr3_aa: CSVESHPNSPLHF

d_call: TRBD1
v_call: TRBV7-9
j_call: TRBJ1-1
clone_size: .
cdr3_nt: TGTGCCAGCAGCCCGCAGGGACAGCCGAACACTGAAGCTTTCTTT
cdr3_aa: CASSPQGQPNTEAFF

d_call: .
v_call: TRBV4-1
j_call: TRBJ1-5
clone_size: .
cdr3_nt: TGCGCCAGCAGCCAATTTCAGCGGGGTTATCAGCCCCAGCATTTT
cdr3_aa: CASSQFQRGYQPQHF

d_call: .
v_call: TRBV29-1
j_call: TRBJ1-4
clone_size: once
cdr3_nt: TGCAGCGCTCAGGGTAATTGGGGTAATGAAAAACTGTTTTTT
cdr3_aa: CSAQGNWGNEKLFF

d_call: TRBD2
v_call: TRBV7-7
j_call: TRBJ2-2
clone_size: .
cdr3_nt: TGTGCTAGCAGCCGGACTAGCGGTCGCACCGGGGAGCTGTTTTTT
cdr3_aa: CASSRTSGRTGELFF

d_call: .
v_call: TRBV9
j_call: TRBJ2-2
clone_size: .
cdr3_nt: TGTGCCAGCAGCGCGGGCTTCGGGGCGGGGGCGAGCACCGGGGAGCTGTTTTTT
cdr3_aa: CASSAGFGAGASTGELFF

d_call: .
v_call: TRBV7-3
j_call: TRBJ2-1
clone_size: .
cdr3_nt: TGTGCCAGCAGTTCCGACAGTCAGTCCTACAATGAGCAGTTCTTC
cdr3_aa: CASSSDSQSYNEQFF

d_call: .
v_call: TRBV28
j_call: TRBJ2-6
clone_size: .
cdr3_nt: TGTGCCAGCAAAGGGACGGGACTTTGGTCTGGGGCCAACGTCCTGACTTTC
cdr3_aa: CASKGTGLWSGANVLTF

d_call: .
v_call: TRBV4-2
j_call: TRBJ1-1
clone_size: .
cdr3_nt: TGTGCCAGCAGCCAAGATAAAAACACTGAAGCTTTCTTT
cdr3_aa: CASSQDKNTEAFF

d_call: TRBD2
v_call: TRBV11-2
j_call: TRBJ2-1
clone_size: .
cdr3_nt: TGTGCCAGCAGCTTAGTAGGGCTAGCGGGGGCTAAAAATGAGCAGTTCTTC
cdr3_aa: CASSLVGLAGAKNEQFF

d_call: .
v_call: TRBV4-3
j_call: TRBJ1-1
clone_size: .
cdr3_nt: TGCGCCAGCGCTCGGGGGGTGAACACTGAAGCTTTCTTT
cdr3_aa: CASARGVNTEAFF

d_call: TRBD1
v_call: TRBV5-1
j_call: TRBJ1-2
clone_size: .
cdr3_nt: TGCGCCAGCAGCTTGGAGGGACAGACCAACTATGGCTACACCTTC
cdr3_aa: CASSLEGQTNYGYTF

d_call: TRBD2
v_call: TRBV7-2
j_call: TRBJ2-5
clone_size: once
cdr3_nt: TGTGCCAGCAGCCCCGGGACTAGTCTGAACTTC
cdr3_aa: CASSPGTSLNF

d_call: TRBD2
v_call: TRBV10-2
j_call: TRBJ2-3
clone_size: .
cdr3_nt: TGCGCCAGCAAAGCGGGACTACTCACAGATACGCAGTATTTT
cdr3_aa: CASKAGLLTDTQYF

d_call: .
v_call: TRBV28
j_call: TRBJ2-7
clone_size: .
cdr3_nt: TGTGCCAGCAGTTCCCACGTGGGGCGCGAGCAGTACTTC
cdr3_aa: CASSSHVGREQYF

d_call: TRBD1
v_call: TRBV9
j_call: TRBJ1-2
clone_size: .
cdr3_nt: TGTGCCAGCAGCGCAACCGGACAGGCCCCTAACTATGGCTACACCTTC
cdr3_aa: CASSATGQAPNYGYTF

d_call: TRBD2
v_call: TRBV9
j_call: TRBJ2-5
clone_size: .
cdr3_nt: TGTGCCAGCAGCGAGGGGAGGGTCCCAGGGACCCAGTACTTC
cdr3_aa: CASSEGRVPGTQYF

d_call: .
v_call: TRBV28
j_call: TRBJ1-1
clone_size: .
cdr3_nt: TGTGCCAGCAGGCGGGGGAGTGTTCACACTGAAGCTTTCTTT
cdr3_aa: CASRRGSVHTEAFF

d_call: .
v_call: TRBV7-2
j_call: TRBJ2-2
clone_size: few
cdr3_nt: TGTGCCAGCAGCTTAAGACTTCCCAACACCGGGGAGCTGTTTTTT
cdr3_aa: CASSLRLPNTGELFF

d_call: .
v_call: TRBV5-5
j_call: TRBJ1-1
clone_size: few
cdr3_nt: TGTGCCAGCAGCTTGCTGACATCAGGGACTGAAGCTTTCTTT
cdr3_aa: CASSLLTSGTEAFF

d_call: .
v_call: TRBV6-1
j_call: TRBJ1-2
clone_size: .
cdr3_nt: TGTGCCAGCCGTGCCGACCCGGGGAGGGGTCTGCACTACACCTTC
cdr3_aa: CASRADPGRGLHYTF

d_call: .
v_call: TRBV9
j_call: TRBJ1-6
clone_size: few
cdr3_nt: TGTGCCAGCTCACGATCGAGAGGGAATTCACCCCTCCACTTT
cdr3_aa: CASSRSRGNSPLHF

d_call: TRBD1
v_call: TRBV27
j_call: TRBJ1-2
clone_size: .
cdr3_nt: TGTGCCAGCAGTGACAGGGGCTATGGCTACACCTTC
cdr3_aa: CASSDRGYGYTF

d_call: .
v_call: TRBV28
j_call: TRBJ1-2
clone_size: .
cdr3_nt: TGTGCCAGCAGCGCCCTCGTCGGAGGCTATGGCTACACCTTC
cdr3_aa: CASSALVGGYGYTF

d_call: TRBD1
v_call: TRBV11-1
j_call: TRBJ2-7
clone_size: .
cdr3_nt: TGTGCCAGCAGCTTTCGACAGGGGAGCGTTTTCGAGCAGTACTTC
cdr3_aa: CASSFRQGSVFEQYF

d_call: TRBD1
v_call: TRBV28
j_call: TRBJ1-4
clone_size: .
cdr3_nt: TGTGCCAGCACCCCGACAGGGGGCTATAATGAAAAACTGTTTTTT
cdr3_aa: CASTPTGGYNEKLFF

d_call: TRBD1
v_call: TRBV7-9
j_call: TRBJ1-4
clone_size: .
cdr3_nt: TGTGCCAGCAGCTTACGGCAGGGGGCTAATGAAAAACTGTTTTTT
cdr3_aa: CASSLRQGANEKLFF

d_call: .
v_call: TRBV19
j_call: TRBJ1-3
clone_size: once
cdr3_nt: TGTGCCAGTAGTATGAGGACATCTGGAAACACCATATATTTT
cdr3_aa: CASSMRTSGNTIYF

d_call: .
v_call: TRBV7-2
j_call: TRBJ1-1
clone_size: .
cdr3_nt: TGTGCCAGCAGCTCAATGGGGCCGGGGAACACTGAAGCTTTCTTT
cdr3_aa: CASSSMGPGNTEAFF

d_call: TRBD1
v_call: TRBV18
j_call: TRBJ2-7
clone_size: .
cdr3_nt: TGTGCCAGCTCACCTAACCAGGGGGTCGACGAGCAGTACTTC
cdr3_aa: CASSPNQGVDEQYF

d_call: TRBD2
v_call: TRBV25-1
j_call: TRBJ2-4
clone_size: .
cdr3_nt: TGTGCCAGCAGTGAGCGGGGGTCCAAAAACATTCAGTACTTC
cdr3_aa: CASSERGSKNIQYF

d_call: .
v_call: TRBV6-5
j_call: TRBJ1-2
clone_size: .
cdr3_nt: TGTGCCAGCAGTTACTCGGGGGGAGGGTATGGCTACACCTTC
cdr3_aa: CASSYSGGGYGYTF

d_call: TRBD1
v_call: TRBV20-1
j_call: TRBJ1-1
clone_size: .
cdr3_nt: TGCAGTGCTAGGGACAGGGAACCAGCTTTCTTT
cdr3_aa: CSARDREPAFF

d_call: .
v_call: TRBV7-9
j_call: TRBJ1-5
clone_size: .
cdr3_nt: TGTGCCAGCAGCTCCTCGGGAAGCAATCAGCCCCAGCATTTT
cdr3_aa: CASSSSGSNQPQHF

d_call: TRBD2
v_call: TRBV10-3
j_call: TRBJ2-3
clone_size: .
cdr3_nt: TGTGCCATCAGTGGGGGGGGACTAGCTGTCACAGATACGCAGTATTTT
cdr3_aa: CAISGGGLAVTDTQYF

d_call: TRBD1
v_call: TRBV7-2
j_call: TRBJ1-2
clone_size: .
cdr3_nt: TGTGCCAGCAGCTTTCCGGGGACAGCGTATGGCTACACCTTC
cdr3_aa: CASSFPGTAYGYTF

d_call: .
v_call: TRBV2
j_call: TRBJ2-1
clone_size: .
cdr3_nt: TGTGCCAGCTCGGGAGACGATAATGAGCAGTTCTTC
cdr3_aa: CASSGDDNEQFF

d_call: .
v_call: TRBV19
j_call: TRBJ1-1
clone_size: .
cdr3_nt: TGTGCCAGTAGGATACGAGGGATGAACACTGAAGCTTTCTTT
cdr3_aa: CASRIRGMNTEAFF

d_call: TRBD2
v_call: TRBV11-3
j_call: TRBJ2-1
clone_size: .
cdr3_nt: TGTGCCAGCAGCTCCAAGCGGGGGGGGTACAATGAGCAGTTCTTC
cdr3_aa: CASSSKRGGYNEQFF

d_call: .
v_call: TRBV29-1
j_call: TRBJ2-7
clone_size: .
cdr3_nt: TGCAGCGTCGCTCCTACAGGGTCAAAGCAGTACTTC
cdr3_aa: CSVAPTGSKQYF

d_call: .
v_call: TRBV7-3
j_call: TRBJ1-1
clone_size: .
cdr3_nt: TGTGCCAGCAGCCTAAATAGTAACTTGAACACTGAAGCTTTCTTT
cdr3_aa: CASSLNSNLNTEAFF